The 10 T cell receptor beta chains in this list originate from one sample, sequenced in a study of blood T cell repertoires in COVID-19. Profiling relied on immunoSEQ multiplex PCR, and the TCRdb table lists in-frame clones only, not all of them. The table has 150,000 to 200,000 clones, 82% seen once; the top ten hold approximately 11%. Sequencing used PBMCs or T cells enriched from blood (not recorded which). The source of these receptors is a man over 45 who had recovered from COVID-19.

The rearrangement joins TRBV6-5 to TRBJ1-2; 11 nucleotides align to TRBD1. Germline V gene sequence: CDR1 MNHEY, CDR2 SVGAGI. Trimming removed 6 bases from V and 3 bases from J; junction bases left unmatched: 3. The CDR3 sequence is 14 residues long. DNA of the CDR3: TGTGCCAGCAGATCGGGACAGGGGGACTATGGCTACACCTTC. The encoded protein is CASRSGQGDYGYTF.

The chain recombines TRBV3-1 (or the pseudogene TRBV3-2) with TRBJ2-7; TRBD1 matches 7 bases. This CDR3 is built from 13 residues. From germline, CDR1 is LGHDT and CDR2 YNNKEL (reference sequence). Trimming took 6 bases from V and 7 from J; bases not matched to a gene: 9. The CDR3 is CASRHETGREQYF. The CDR3 DNA sequence: TGTGCCAGCAGGCATGAGACAGGGCGGGAGCAGTACTTC.

In this sample, this clone turned up a few times. The gene calls are TRBV3-1 (or the pseudogene TRBV3-2) and TRBJ1-2; 7 bases map to TRBD1. Trimming cost V 3 bases and J 3 bases; bases outside gene matches: 4. CDR1 is LGHDT and CDR2 is YNNKEL in the germline V gene (reference sequence). This CDR3 has 14 amino acids. CDR3 protein: CASSQIDRDYGYTF. The CDR3 DNA is TGTGCCAGCAGCCAGATAGACAGGGACTATGGCTACACCTTC.

The rearrangement links TRBV6-5 to TRBJ2-7, with 7 bases identical to TRBD1. Germline CDR1 MNHEY, CDR2 SVGAGI. The CDR3 loop spans 14 amino acids. J gave up 5 bases and V 4 bases, and 8 bases lay outside the gene matches. CDR3: CASSSGTVSHEQYF. The CDR3 DNA follows: TGTGCCAGCAGTTCCGGGACAGTAAGCCACGAGCAGTACTTC.

The chain links TRBV30 to TRBJ2-1, with D possibly matching TRBD1 (6 bases). Germline lookup yields CDR1 GTSNPN and CDR2 SVGIG (reference sequence). V was clipped by 2 bases and J by 2 bases, with 10 bases between them. The CDR3 consists of 14 residues. The chain's CDR3 is CAWSQGQPYNEQFF. The CDR3 DNA reads TGTGCCTGGAGTCAAGGACAGCCCTACAATGAGCAGTTCTTC.

This clone has a single count. The chain recombines TRBV15 with TRBJ1-2; D is ambiguous. The CDR3 is made up of 12 amino acids. Trimming shortened V by 3 bases and J by 13 bases, and 15 bases separated the two germline ends. CDR1 LNHNV and CDR2 YYDKDF come from the germline V gene (reference sequence). CDR3 sequence: CATSSILNPFTF. The CDR3 DNA follows: TGTGCCACCAGCAGTATACTTAACCCCTTCACCTTC.

The chain is built from TRBV9 and TRBJ2-1, with 8 bases fitting TRBD1. The CDR3 consists of 16 residues. The V segment lost 4 bases and the J segment 0 bases; nucleotides outside the gene matches: 6. Germline lookup yields CDR1 SGDLS and CDR2 YYNGEE. The CDR3 is CASSPRTGGSYNEQFF. In DNA form, the CDR3 reads TGTGCCAGCAGCCCAAGAACAGGGGGCTCCTACAATGAGCAGTTCTTC.

The CDR3 protein is CASSPRLVYNEQFF. The CDR3, as DNA: TGTGCCAGCAGCCCCCGACTAGTTTACAATGAGCAGTTCTTC. The chain is built from TRBV7-8 and TRBJ2-1, with D maybe TRBD2 (6 bases). Per germline, CDR1 SGHVS and CDR2 FQNEAQ. CDR3 size: 14 residues. V lost 5 bases, J lost 4 bases, and 12 bases lay in between.

This CDR3 is CASSPTGFTGELFF. The CDR3 bases are TGTGCCAGCAGTCCCACAGGGTTCACCGGGGAGCTGTTTTTT. The rearrangement joins TRBV27 to TRBJ2-2, with D maybe TRBD1 (6 bases). V was trimmed by 5 bases and J by 4 bases, leaving 11 bases between them. This CDR3 comprises 14 residues. Per the germline V gene, CDR1 is MNHEY and CDR2 is SMNVEV (reference sequence).

The rearrangement joins TRBV11-2 to TRBJ2-1; 8 bases map to TRBD2. The CDR3 is 13 amino acids. V gave up 1 base and J gave up 8 bases; unmatched junction bases: 1. Per the germline V gene, CDR1 is SGHAT and CDR2 is FQNNGV. The DNA of the CDR3 is TGTGCCAGCAGCTTAGGGACTAGCCATGAGCAGTTCTTC. Translation gives CASSLGTSHEQFF.